These T cell receptor beta chains were read from a single sample in a study of cytomegalovirus exposure and HLA in healthy donors. The protocol was immunoSEQ multiplex PCR, while the TCRdb copy is restricted to in-frame clones and leaves out a portion. The sample includes about 140,000 clones, 80% seen only once; the top ten take roughly 14%. The sequencing sample was made of PBMCs. Every receptor here comes from a woman in her thirties or forties in good health and CMV-seronegative. Each CDR3 is given with its conserved first and last residue. A D gene is named only where the DNA matches it firmly. Clone size is shown for a subset of rows, as once, few, many or a class of expanded clone.

v_gene,abundance,j_gene,d_gene,CDR3aa,CDR3nt
TRBV27,-,TRBJ1-4,-,CASRAWGATNEKLFF,TGTGCCAGCAGAGCTTGGGGAGCAACTAATGAAAAACTGTTTTTT
TRBV6-1,-,TRBJ1-1,-,CVSSDRLNTEAFF,TGTGTCAGCAGTGACAGGTTGAACACTGAAGCTTTCTTT
TRBV6-1,once,TRBJ1-5,TRBD1,CASSERTGTGYQPQHF,TGTGCCAGCAGTGAGAGAACCGGGACAGGCTATCAGCCCCAGCATTTT
TRBV27,few,TRBJ2-4,-,CASSLAGWGSQYF,TGTGCCAGCAGTTTGGCAGGGTGGGGCAGTCAGTACTTC
TRBV6-1,-,TRBJ2-3,TRBD2,CASTVRGGSTDTQYF,TGTGCCAGCACCGTCCGGGGGGGGAGCACAGATACGCAGTATTTT
TRBV5-1,-,TRBJ2-5,-,CASSLGRPYQETQYF,TGCGCCAGCAGCTTGGGCAGGCCCTACCAAGAGACCCAGTACTTC
TRBV19,once,TRBJ2-7,TRBD2,CASSTSGVTYEQYF,TGTGCCAGTAGTACTAGCGGCGTCACCTACGAGCAGTACTTC
TRBV14,-,TRBJ1-3,TRBD1,CASSHSRDRLSGNTIYF,TGTGCCAGCAGCCATTCCCGGGACAGACTCTCTGGAAACACCATATATTTT
TRBV30,-,TRBJ1-1,-,CAWSVLGTRRRDTEAFF,TGTGCCTGGAGTGTACTAGGGACAAGGCGTAGGGACACTGAAGCTTTCTTT
TRBV5-1,-,TRBJ2-7,-,CASSSFGYEQYF,TGCGCCAGCAGCTCGTTCGGCTACGAGCAGTACTTC
TRBV6-6,few,TRBJ2-5,TRBD1,CASSTPDRGGVTQYF,TGTGCCAGCAGTACGCCGGACAGGGGGGGAGTGACCCAGTACTTC
TRBV9,-,TRBJ1-1,TRBD1,CASSDTGVTEAFF,TGTGCCAGCAGCGACACAGGGGTCACTGAAGCTTTCTTT
TRBV29-1,-,TRBJ2-3,TRBD2,CSVGRWLAGEDTQYF,TGCAGCGTTGGAAGATGGCTAGCGGGAGAGGATACGCAGTATTTT
TRBV6-5,-,TRBJ1-3,TRBD1,CASRHRGHGNTIYF,TGTGCCAGCAGACATAGGGGGCACGGAAACACCATATATTTT
TRBV4-2,few,TRBJ2-3,TRBD2,CASSQATSGSGTDTQYF,TGTGCCAGCAGCCAAGCTACTAGCGGGAGTGGCACAGATACGCAGTATTTT
TRBV11-3,-,TRBJ2-3,TRBD2,CASSLALAGAPADTQYF,TGTGCCAGCAGCTTAGCCCTAGCGGGGGCCCCCGCAGATACGCAGTATTTT
TRBV5-6,-,TRBJ1-1,-,CASSFFKQKTAYDKAFF,TGTGCCAGCAGTTTTTTCAAGCAGAAGACGGCATACGACAAAGCTTTCTTT
TRBV7-3,-,TRBJ2-1,-,CASSALATGSSYNEQFF,TGTGCCAGCAGCGCCCTTGCAACGGGGAGCTCCTACAATGAGCAGTTCTTC
TRBV7-9,-,TRBJ2-7,TRBD1,CASSLDRGHEQYF,TGTGCCAGCAGCTTGGACAGGGGACACGAGCAGTACTTC
TRBV27,-,TRBJ2-5,-,CASSLEGLSTQTQYF,TGTGCCAGCAGTTTAGAGGGACTTTCTACGCAGACCCAGTACTTC
TRBV5-1,-,TRBJ2-3,TRBD1,CASSAGDRGLISTDTQYF,TGCGCCAGCAGCGCCGGGGACAGGGGGCTAATTAGTACAGATACGCAGTATTTT
TRBV2,-,TRBJ1-6,-,CASSEVAGPSYNSPLHF,TGTGCCAGCAGTGAAGTGGCAGGGCCCTCCTATAATTCACCCCTCCACTTT
TRBV28,-,TRBJ1-6,-,CATTRRDKNSPLHF,TGTGCCACTACTCGCCGGGACAAAAACTCACCCCTCCACTTT
TRBV30,-,TRBJ1-2,-,CAWSVSGDYGYTF,TGTGCCTGGAGTGTAAGCGGTGACTATGGCTACACCTTC
TRBV7-2,-,TRBJ2-3,-,CASSFGGRDTDTQYF,TGTGCCAGCAGCTTCGGAGGGCGGGACACAGATACGCAGTATTTT
TRBV29-1,-,TRBJ2-7,-,CSAAGVDEQYF,TGCAGCGCGGCAGGGGTGGACGAGCAGTACTTC
TRBV28,-,TRBJ2-4,TRBD2,CASSFPGLANIQYF,TGTGCCAGCAGTTTCCCGGGACTAGCGAACATTCAGTACTTC
TRBV12-5,-,TRBJ2-3,TRBD2,CASGSGGGTDTQYF,TGTGCTAGTGGTTCTGGGGGGGGTACAGATACGCAGTATTTT
TRBV4-1,once,TRBJ2-2,-,CASSHTGVGELFF,TGCGCCAGCAGCCACACGGGGGTCGGGGAGCTGTTTTTT
TRBV7-9,-,TRBJ1-1,TRBD1,CASSLAQGVNTEAFF,TGTGCCAGCAGCTTAGCTCAGGGGGTAAACACTGAAGCTTTCTTT
TRBV19,-,TRBJ1-5,TRBD1,CASRPGTGMVQPQHF,TGTGCCAGCAGGCCGGGGACAGGGATGGTTCAGCCCCAGCATTTT
TRBV7-9,-,TRBJ2-3,-,CASSLAGGPTDTQYF,TGTGCCAGCAGCTTAGCGGGGGGGCCCACAGATACGCAGTATTTT
TRBV18,-,TRBJ2-1,TRBD2,CASSFSSGTLAYNEQFF,TGTGCCAGCTCATTTTCCAGCGGGACTCTTGCGTACAATGAGCAGTTCTTC
TRBV6-4,-,TRBJ1-5,-,CASSQDPQGPQHF,TGTGCCAGCAGTCAGGACCCCCAGGGGCCCCAGCATTTT
TRBV28,once,TRBJ2-7,TRBD1,CASSLLQGWEQYF,TGTGCCAGCAGTCTCTTACAGGGGTGGGAGCAGTACTTC
TRBV6-1,-,TRBJ1-2,-,CASSEQGKVDNYGYTF,TGTGCCAGCAGTGAACAGGGTAAGGTGGATAACTATGGCTACACCTTC
TRBV7-9,few,TRBJ1-3,-,CSSSFKSARSSGNTIYF,TGTTCCAGCAGCTTTAAGTCTGCTCGGAGCTCTGGAAACACCATATATTTT
TRBV19,-,TRBJ2-7,TRBD2,CASSREAGGHYEQYF,TGTGCCAGTAGCAGGGAAGCGGGAGGCCACTACGAGCAGTACTTC
TRBV28,-,TRBJ2-7,TRBD2,CASWGGGRAYEQYF,TGTGCCAGCTGGGGGGGAGGGCGGGCCTACGAGCAGTACTTC
TRBV19,-,TRBJ2-5,-,CASSMAKGLWETQYF,TGTGCCAGTAGTATGGCGAAGGGGTTGTGGGAGACCCAGTACTTC
TRBV7-7,few,TRBJ2-7,-,CASSPKQGYEQYF,TGTGCCAGCAGCCCCAAGCAGGGATACGAGCAGTACTTC
TRBV18,-,TRBJ1-1,-,CASSPSIYTEAFF,TGTGCCAGCTCACCCTCTATTTACACTGAAGCTTTCTTT
TRBV27,-,TRBJ1-5,-,CASNQPGFPQPQHF,TGTGCCAGCAACCAACCAGGGTTCCCTCAGCCCCAGCATTTT
TRBV7-6,-,TRBJ2-1,-,CASSTHKGDYNEQFF,TGTGCCAGCAGCACGCACAAGGGGGATTACAATGAGCAGTTCTTC
TRBV5-1,-,TRBJ2-7,-,CASSLGVGRPLEQYF,TGCGCCAGCAGCTTGGGCGTTGGCAGGCCTTTGGAGCAGTACTTC
TRBV5-5,-,TRBJ2-7,-,CASSLGTVIEQYF,TGTGCCAGCAGCTTGGGGACAGTTATAGAGCAGTACTTC
TRBV2,-,TRBJ1-5,-,CASSEDRASNQPQHF,TGTGCCAGCAGTGAAGACAGGGCCAGCAATCAGCCCCAGCATTTT
TRBV14,-,TRBJ2-1,TRBD2,CASSQDGRTSKEYNEQFF,TGTGCCAGCAGCCAAGATGGGCGGACTAGCAAGGAATACAATGAGCAGTTCTTC
TRBV6-5,-,TRBJ2-5,-,CASGETAGRETQYF,TGTGCCAGCGGCGAAACGGCGGGGAGAGAGACCCAGTACTTC